This T cell receptor (beta chain) was retrieved from a study of blood T cell repertoires in COVID-19. About the study: T cells, B-cell-depleted T cells, or PBMCs supplied cDNA or gDNA.

Per the original data handling: Estimation of nucleated cell counts was performed using reference gene primer amplification. TCRdb keeps only in-frame clones here, not all; method: immunoSEQ multiplex PCR. V, J and clone size are those of that table, while D and trimming were read from the DNA. The table has a few hundred thousand clones, around 91% seen once. Looked up from germline, CDR1 is ENHRY and CDR2 is SYGVKD. Trimming pared 7 bases from V and 0 bases from J, leaving 14 bases between. The CDR3 extends over 15 amino acids. The receptor was derived from a young man who had recovered from COVID-19. The sequenced sample was PBMCs or T cells enriched from blood (not recorded which). The genes are TRBV10-3 and TRBJ2-3; the D gene is possibly TRBD2 (6 bases). CDR3 nucleotide sequence: TGTGCCATCATGAGGGCGGGACTCAGCACAGATACGCAGTATTTT. Encoded protein: CAIMRAGLSTDTQYF.